This TCR beta chain is from a study of T cells in Graves' hyperthyroidism and ophthalmopathy. Study observations and caveats: A median around 6 months before onset, the model predicted ophthalmopathy.

This clonotype was seen at least ten times. What it binds is unknown. Uncontrolled infection, other autoimmune disease, pregnancy or lactation disqualified patients from enrolment. Diagnosis relied on clinical symptoms, serum thyroxine and TRAb, thyroid ultrasound and orbital computed tomography. Trimming left V 3 bases short and J 3 bases short, with 16 bases between. Germline CDR1 and CDR2: KGHDR and SFDVKD. The CDR3 spans 16 residues. The source material, RNA transcripts, was used to amplify TCR beta CDR3 regions. A first-round RT-PCR of the TCR CDR3 used the HTBI primer set. One entry per CDR3 protein results from TCRdb running MiXCR on the multiplex PCR reads. Among about 620,000 distinct CDR3 sequences listed, around 15% were seen once.

Sequenced: blood. The source of this sequence is a woman younger than 45 with Graves' hyperthyroidism. This sequence joins TRBV24-1 and TRBJ2-5, with D maybe TRBD1 (5 bases). The CDR3 coding sequence is TGTGCCACCAGTGATCACTCGCAGGGTGATGAAGAGACCCAGTACTTC. Amino acid sequence: CATSDHSQGDEETQYF.